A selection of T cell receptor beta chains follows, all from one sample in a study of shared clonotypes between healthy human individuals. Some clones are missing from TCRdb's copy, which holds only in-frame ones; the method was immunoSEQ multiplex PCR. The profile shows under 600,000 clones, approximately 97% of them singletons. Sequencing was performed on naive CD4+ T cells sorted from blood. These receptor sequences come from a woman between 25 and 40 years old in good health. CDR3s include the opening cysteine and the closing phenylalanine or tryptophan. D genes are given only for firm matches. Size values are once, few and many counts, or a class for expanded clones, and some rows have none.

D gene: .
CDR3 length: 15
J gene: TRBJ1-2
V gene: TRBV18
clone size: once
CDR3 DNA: TGTGCCAGCTCAGTGAGGGAGGAAGGAAGCTATGGCTACACCTTC
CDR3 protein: CASSVREEGSYGYTF

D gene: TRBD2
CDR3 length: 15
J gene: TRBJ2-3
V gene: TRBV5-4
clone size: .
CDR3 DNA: TGTGCCAGCAGCTTGAGTATTAGCGGGGAAGATACGCAGTATTTT
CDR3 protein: CASSLSISGEDTQYF

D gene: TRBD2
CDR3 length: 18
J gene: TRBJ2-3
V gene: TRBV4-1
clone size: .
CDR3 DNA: TGCGCCAGCAGCCAAGGGGACGGGAGGGTTAGAGGGATAGATACGCAGTATTTT
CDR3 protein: CASSQGDGRVRGIDTQYF

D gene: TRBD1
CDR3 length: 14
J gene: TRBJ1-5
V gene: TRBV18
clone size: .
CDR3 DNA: TGTGCCAGCTCACCGAGACAGGGAGGTCAGCCCCAGCATTTT
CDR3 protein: CASSPRQGGQPQHF

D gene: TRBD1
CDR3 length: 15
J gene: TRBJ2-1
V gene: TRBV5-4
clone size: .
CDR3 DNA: TGTGCCAGCAGTCGGGACAGCCGGACCCACAATGAGCAGTTCTTC
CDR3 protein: CASSRDSRTHNEQFF

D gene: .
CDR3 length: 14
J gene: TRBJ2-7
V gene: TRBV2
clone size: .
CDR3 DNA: TGTGCCAGCAGGGGTGCCAGGAGCTCCTACGAGCAGTACTTC
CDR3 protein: CASRGARSSYEQYF

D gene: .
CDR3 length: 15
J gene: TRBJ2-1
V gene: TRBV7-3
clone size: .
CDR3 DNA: TGTGCCAGCAGCCCTTACCCGAATTCCTACAATGAGCAGTTCTTC
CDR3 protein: CASSPYPNSYNEQFF

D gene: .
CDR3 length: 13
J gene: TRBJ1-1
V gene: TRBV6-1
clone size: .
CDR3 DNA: TGTGCCAGCAGTGAACACGCCAACACTGAAGCTTTCTTT
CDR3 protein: CASSEHANTEAFF

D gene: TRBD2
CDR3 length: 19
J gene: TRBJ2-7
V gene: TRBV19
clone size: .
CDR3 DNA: TGTGCCAGTAGTATCCGGGTCCCGGGGGGTAGCGGGAAAGTCTACGAGCAGTACTTC
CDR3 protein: CASSIRVPGGSGKVYEQYF

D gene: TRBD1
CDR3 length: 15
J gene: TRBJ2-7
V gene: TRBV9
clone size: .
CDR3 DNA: TGTGCCAGCAGCGAGGGACAGGGCTACCCTAGTGAGCAGTACTTC
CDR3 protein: CASSEGQGYPSEQYF

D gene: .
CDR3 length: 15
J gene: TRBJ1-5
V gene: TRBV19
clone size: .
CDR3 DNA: TGTGCCAGTAGTATACTGGGGACGGGGGTTCAGCCCCAGCATTTT
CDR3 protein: CASSILGTGVQPQHF

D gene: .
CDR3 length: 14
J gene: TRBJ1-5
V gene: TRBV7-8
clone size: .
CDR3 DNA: TGTGCCAGCAGCCCGGATAGTGCGAATCAGCCCCAGCATTTT
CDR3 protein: CASSPDSANQPQHF

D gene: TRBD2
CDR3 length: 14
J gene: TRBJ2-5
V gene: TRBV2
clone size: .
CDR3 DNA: TGTGCCAGCAGTGTTACTAGCGGGAGAGAGACCCAGTACTTC
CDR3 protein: CASSVTSGRETQYF

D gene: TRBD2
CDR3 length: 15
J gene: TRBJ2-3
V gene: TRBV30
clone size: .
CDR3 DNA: TGTGCCTGGAAAGCCTTAGCGGGAGTAATAGATACGCAGTATTTT
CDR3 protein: CAWKALAGVIDTQYF

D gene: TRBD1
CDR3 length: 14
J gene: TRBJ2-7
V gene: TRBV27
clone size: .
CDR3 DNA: TGTGCCAGCAGTTCAGGGGGCGCTTTCTATGAGCAGTACTTC
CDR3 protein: CASSSGGAFYEQYF

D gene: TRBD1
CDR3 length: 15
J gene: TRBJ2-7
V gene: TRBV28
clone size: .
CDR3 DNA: TGTGCCAGCAGAACAGGGCAGGGGGTCCCCTACGAGCAGTACTTC
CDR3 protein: CASRTGQGVPYEQYF